These T cell receptor beta chains were read from a single sample in a study of metastatic and nonmetastatic thyroid tumors. TCRdb re-clonotyped the PCR reads via MiXCR. The sample holds about 59,000 clones; about 16% are singletons and the top ten take more than 9%. The specimen sequenced was blood. These receptors were taken from a male donor with papillary thyroid cancer or a benign thyroid nodule (not recorded which). Some clones in this sample may be carry-over from other donors' samples. Each CDR3 is given with its conserved first and last residue. Fields, in order: V gene, D gene, clone size, J gene, CDR3 protein, CDR3 DNA. The D gene is left open where the match is weak. The listing skips clone size in some rows; elsewhere it reads once, few, many or a size class.

V: TRBV11-2; D: -; size: many; J: TRBJ2-7; CDR3: CASSFSYEQYF; DNA: TGTGCCAGCAGCTTCTCCTACGAGCAGTACTTC
V: TRBV18; D: -; size: many; J: TRBJ1-5; CDR3: CASSPLGEGQPQHF; DNA: TGTGCCAGCTCACCACTGGGGGAGGGTCAGCCCCAGCATTTT
V: TRBV4-2; D: -; size: many; J: TRBJ1-6; CDR3: CASSPLEGDGSPLHF; DNA: TGTGCCAGCAGCCCCCTGGAGGGGGATGGTTCACCCCTCCACTTT
V: TRBV6-5; D: TRBD1; size: -; J: TRBJ2-7; CDR3: CASSSREAGGYEQYF; DNA: TGTGCCAGCAGTTCTCGAGAGGCAGGGGGCTACGAGCAGTACTTC
V: TRBV24-1; D: -; size: -; J: TRBJ1-2; CDR3: CDASDGTFGGYTF; DNA: TGTGACGCCAGTGATGGGACCTTCGGAGGCTACACCTTC
V: TRBV4-1; D: -; size: many; J: TRBJ1-2; CDR3: CASSQEEGSGYTF; DNA: TGCGCCAGCAGCCAAGAGGAAGGGAGTGGCTACACCTTC
V: TRBV5-8; D: -; size: many; J: TRBJ1-5; CDR3: CASSFHGQPQHF; DNA: TGTGCCAGCAGCTTCCATGGGCAGCCCCAGCATTTT
V: TRBV28; D: TRBD2; size: many; J: TRBJ2-7; CDR3: CASSPSPALGLAFYEQYF; DNA: TGTGCCAGCAGTCCGTCGCCGGCTCTGGGACTAGCGTTCTACGAGCAGTACTTC
V: TRBV24-1; D: TRBD2; size: many; J: TRBJ2-1; CDR3: CATSDFTSGSYEQFF; DNA: TGTGCCACCAGTGATTTTACTAGCGGGAGTTATGAGCAGTTCTTC
V: TRBV12-3/TRBV12-4; D: -; size: few; J: TRBJ2-5; CDR3: CSSSLAQGGGETHYF; DNA: TGTTCCAGCAGTTTGGCGCAGGGGGGCGGTGAGACCCATTACTTC
V: TRBV25-1; D: -; size: many; J: TRBJ2-1; CDR3: CASIGDSNPNEQFF; DNA: TGTGCCAGCATCGGAGACAGCAATCCGAATGAGCAGTTCTTC
V: TRBV7-2; D: -; size: many; J: TRBJ1-2; CDR3: CASSLVGGQHYGYTF; DNA: TGTGCCAGCAGCTTAGTGGGGGGGCAGCACTATGGCTACACCTTC
V: TRBV10-2; D: -; size: many; J: TRBJ1-5; CDR3: CASSGEGGSNQPQHF; DNA: TGCGCCAGCAGTGGTGAAGGGGGTAGCAATCAGCCCCAGCATTTT
V: TRBV4-1; D: -; size: many; J: TRBJ2-1; CDR3: CASSQWDGDNEQFF; DNA: TGCGCCAGCAGCCAGTGGGACGGAGACAATGAGCAGTTCTTC
V: TRBV6-1; D: -; size: medium-sized; J: TRBJ1-1; CDR3: CASSEGAFITEAFF; DNA: TGTGCCAGCAGTGAAGGGGCTTTCATCACTGAAGCTTTCTTT
V: TRBV19; D: -; size: few; J: TRBJ2-1; CDR3: CASSIVGGARCEQFF; DNA: TGTGCCAGTAGTATAGTTGGCGGGGCGCGGTGTGAGCAGTTCTTC
V: TRBV9; D: -; size: -; J: TRBJ2-5; CDR3: CASSVGLQAARQETQYF; DNA: TGTGCCAGCAGCGTAGGATTGCAGGCTGCCAGACAAGAGACACAGTACTTC
V: TRBV7-3; D: -; size: many; J: TRBJ2-2; CDR3: CASSLSQHNTGELFF; DNA: TGTGCCAGCAGCTTATCCCAGCACAACACCGGGGAGCTGTTTTTT
V: TRBV11-1; D: TRBD2; size: -; J: TRBJ2-3; CDR3: CASSLAFPSGGGDTADTQYF; DNA: TGTGCCAGCAGCTTAGCGTTTCCTAGCGGGGGTGGGGACACAGCGGATACGCAGTATTTT
V: TRBV9; D: -; size: many; J: TRBJ2-3; CDR3: CASSVAIGVADPTSTDTQYF; DNA: TGTGCCAGCAGCGTAGCCATCGGCGTAGCGGATCCTACTAGCACAGATACGCAGTATTTT
V: TRBV12-3/TRBV12-4; D: -; size: -; J: TRBJ1-1; CDR3: CASSPQWGTEAFF; DNA: TGTGCCAGCAGTCCACAGTGGGGGACTGAAGCTTTCTTT
V: TRBV3-1; D: -; size: many; J: TRBJ1-2; CDR3: CASSQGPIGGYTF; DNA: TGTGCCAGCAGCCAAGGGCCCATAGGAGGCTACACCTTC
V: TRBV30; D: -; size: many; J: TRBJ2-5; CDR3: CAWSPKETQYF; DNA: TGTGCCTGGAGTCCTAAAGAGACCCAGTACTTC
V: TRBV2; D: -; size: many; J: TRBJ2-4; CDR3: CASSPDGLIAKNIQYF; DNA: TGTGCCAGCAGTCCGGACGGATTAATAGCCAAAAACATTCAGTACTTC
V: TRBV28; D: -; size: many; J: TRBJ2-2; CDR3: CASSPTPNTGELFF; DNA: TGTGCCAGCAGCCCAACTCCGAACACCGGGGAGCTGTTTTTT